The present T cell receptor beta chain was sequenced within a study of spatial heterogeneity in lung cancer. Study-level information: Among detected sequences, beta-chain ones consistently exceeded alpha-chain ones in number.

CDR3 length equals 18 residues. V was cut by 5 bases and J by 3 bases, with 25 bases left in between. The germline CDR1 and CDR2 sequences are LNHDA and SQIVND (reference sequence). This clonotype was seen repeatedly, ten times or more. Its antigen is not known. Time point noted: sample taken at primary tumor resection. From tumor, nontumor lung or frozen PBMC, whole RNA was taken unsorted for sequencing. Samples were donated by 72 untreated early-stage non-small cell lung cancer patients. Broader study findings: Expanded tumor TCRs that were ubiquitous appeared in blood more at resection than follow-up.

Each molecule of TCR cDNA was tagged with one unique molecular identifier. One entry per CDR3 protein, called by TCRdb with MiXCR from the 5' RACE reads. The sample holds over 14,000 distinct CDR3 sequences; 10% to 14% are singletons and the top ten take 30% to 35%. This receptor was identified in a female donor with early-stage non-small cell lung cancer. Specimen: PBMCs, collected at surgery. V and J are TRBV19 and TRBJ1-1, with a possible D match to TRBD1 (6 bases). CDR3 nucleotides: TGTGCCAGTAGTCCAAATCCGAGCAGGGGCGCAAGGGACACTGAAGCTTTCTTT. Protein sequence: CASSPNPSRGARDTEAFF.